Below, 18 T cell receptor beta chains from the same sample are listed, as sequenced in a study of blood T cell repertoires in COVID-19. Data came from immunoSEQ multiplex PCR; TCRdb stores just in-frame clones and leaves some out. The sample has tens of thousands of clones, 90% seen once. Sequencing input: peripheral blood. All receptors come from a woman of 80 years or more with active or convalescent COVID-19.

The chain combines TRBV7-3 with TRBJ2-4, with 9 bases identical to TRBD2. The CDR3 sequence is 14 residues long. The ends lost 6 bases at V and 11 bases at J; junction bases unmatched: 11. Germline V gene sequence: CDR1 SGHTA, CDR2 FQGTGA. The CDR3 region is CASRGPVAGEVQYF. The DNA for the CDR3 is TGTGCCAGCAGGGGTCCTGTAGCGGGAGAGGTTCAGTACTTC.

The rearrangement uses TRBV24-1 and TRBJ2-1, with D perhaps TRBD2 (6 bases). Germline V gives CDR1 KGHDR, CDR2 SFDVKD. The CDR3 spans 16 residues. V lost 1 base to trimming and J lost 6 bases, with 15 bases between them. As DNA, the CDR3 is TGTGCCACCAGTGATTTCCGGGGGAGTACCGGCAATGAGCAGTTCTTC. Its translation: CATSDFRGSTGNEQFF.

The genes are TRBV11-3 and TRBJ2-3; 9 bases align to TRBD2. Germline values: CDR1 SGHNT, CDR2 YENEEA. The V gene end was trimmed by 5 bases and the J gene end by 4 bases; junction bases not matched to a gene: 13. The CDR3 spans 17 residues. The CDR3 bases are TGTGCCAGCAGCAATACGCTATCTAGCGGGGATGCAGATACGCAGTATTTT. Translating it yields CASSNTLSSGDADTQYF.

The chain joins TRBV19 to TRBJ1-2; tentatively, D is TRBD1 (6 bases). Trimming shortened V by 4 bases and J by 4 bases, and 10 bases separated the two germline ends. There are 13 residues in the CDR3. Germline CDR1 reads LNHDA; CDR2 reads SQIVND (reference sequence). CDR3 nucleotides: TGTGCCAGTAGTACCAGGGGCCCCTATGGCTACACCTTC. Amino acid sequence: CASSTRGPYGYTF.

The V gene is TRBV19, the J gene TRBJ2-3, with D perhaps TRBD1 (5 bases). Germline loops: CDR1 LNHDA, CDR2 SQIVND (reference sequence). This CDR3 comprises 15 residues. Deletions cut 4 bases from V and 0 bases from J, with 11 bases between. CDR3 in DNA: TGTGCCAGTAGTACCGACAGCACTAGCACAGATACGCAGTATTTT. Its translation: CASSTDSTSTDTQYF.

This chain uses TRBV19 with TRBJ1-1, with D perhaps TRBD1 (6 bases). From germline, CDR1 is LNHDA and CDR2 SQIVND (reference sequence). Trimming stripped 9 bases from V and 7 bases from J, with 12 bases between. The CDR3 length is 11 residues. As DNA, the CDR3 is TGTGCCAGCAAGAGGGGGAATGAAGCTTTCTTT. This gives the protein CASKRGNEAFF.

The chain is built from TRBV9 and TRBJ1-6, with no clear D. The CDR3 sequence is 18 residues long. The germline gives CDR1 SGDLS, CDR2 YYNGEE. Trimming removed 3 bases at V and 3 bases at J, with 19 bases between. The DNA of the CDR3 is TGTGCCAGCAGCGACTCCCGGGTAGAAGGGAGCTATAATTCACCCCTCCACTTT. It translates to CASSDSRVEGSYNSPLHF.

The V gene is TRBV5-5, the J gene TRBJ2-5, with 11 bases lining up with TRBD1. The V segment lost 4 bases and the J segment 5 bases; nucleotides outside the gene matches: 19. The germline V gene has CDR1 SGHKS and CDR2 YYEKEE (reference sequence). The CDR3 is made up of 19 amino acids. CDR3 residues: CASSLEWSNGQGASETQYF. The CDR3 coding sequence is TGTGCCAGCAGCCTGGAATGGAGTAACGGACAGGGGGCTTCGGAGACCCAGTACTTC.

The genes are TRBV19 and TRBJ1-2; perhaps TRBD1 as D (6 bases). The CDR3 consists of 13 residues. CDR1 and CDR2 from the germline V gene are LNHDA and SQIVND (reference sequence). V lost 3 bases to trimming and J lost 8 bases, with 13 bases between them. CDR3 in amino acids: CASSIGQGKGYTF. DNA of the CDR3: TGTGCCAGTAGTATTGGGCAGGGGAAGGGCTACACCTTC.

The rearrangement links TRBV27 to TRBJ2-5, with 7 bases lining up with TRBD2. V gave up 5 bases and J gave up 3 bases; unmatched junction bases: 9. The CDR3 contains 15 residues. Germline CDR1 is MNHEY and CDR2 is SMNVEV (reference sequence). The DNA for the CDR3 is TGTGCCAGCAGTCAATCATGGACTAGAAAAGAGACCCAGTACTTC. Translating gives CASSQSWTRKETQYF.

The chain recombines TRBV11-2 with TRBJ2-2; 9 bases align to TRBD2. Germline loops: CDR1 SGHAT, CDR2 FQNNGV. V dropped 6 bases and J dropped 8; count of bases not matched to a gene: 10. This CDR3 spans 15 amino acids. The CDR3 DNA follows: TGTGCCAGCAGGCGACTAGCGGTAACAACGGGGGAGCTGTTTTTT. It is translated as CASRRLAVTTGELFF.

In its sample, this clone was seen a few times. This chain links TRBV7-2 with TRBJ2-1, with 9 nucleotides matching TRBD1. Germline loops: CDR1 SGHTA, CDR2 FQGNSA. The CDR3 is made up of 14 amino acids. J gave up 4 bases and V 6 bases, and 4 bases lay outside the gene matches. The chain's CDR3 is CASRTGGVYNEQFF. For the CDR3, the DNA is TGTGCCAGCAGGACAGGGGGAGTGTACAATGAGCAGTTCTTC.

Only one count was recorded for this clone. The chain links TRBV7-9 to TRBJ1-3; 9 bases agree with TRBD1. Germline V gene lookup returns CDR1 SEHNR and CDR2 FQNEAQ (reference sequence). This CDR3 is built from 16 residues. V dropped 5 bases and J dropped 2; count of bases not matched to a gene: 7. This chain's CDR3 is CASSQTDRGTGNTIYF. CDR3 coding DNA: TGTGCCAGCAGCCAGACGGACAGGGGCACTGGAAACACCATATATTTT.

The rearrangement uses TRBV27 and TRBJ2-1; a weak D match, TRBD1 (6 bases). Trimming removed 9 bases from V and 8 bases from J, with 23 bases in between. Germline V gives CDR1 MNHEY, CDR2 SMNVEV (reference sequence). The CDR3 spans 15 residues. The CDR3 nucleotides are TGTGCCAGGATTACCCAGGGCAGGGGTCTCGATGAGCAGTTCTTC. It yields the protein CARITQGRGLDEQFF.

V and J are TRBV28 and TRBJ1-5, with 7 nucleotides matching TRBD1. The CDR3 has 13 residues. With V trimmed by 6 bases and J by 6 bases, 5 bases remained unmatched. The V gene's germline CDR1 is MDHEN and CDR2 SYDVKM. Here the CDR3 reads CASSSDRAQPQHF. CDR3 in DNA: TGTGCCAGCAGCTCTGACAGGGCTCAGCCCCAGCATTTT.

V gene TRBV6-6 combines with J gene TRBJ2-1, with 7 bases identical to TRBD2. CDR3 size: 14 residues. V gave up 4 bases and J gave up 10 bases; unmatched junction bases: 10. Germline V lookup: CDR1 MNHNY, CDR2 SVGAGI (reference sequence). CDR3 loop: CASSSLGSGLEQFF. The DNA of the CDR3 is TGTGCCAGCAGTTCGCTGGGTAGCGGGCTCGAGCAGTTCTTC.

The chain is built from TRBV6-5 and TRBJ2-2, with TRBD1 identical over 9 bases. Looked up from germline, CDR1 is MNHEY and CDR2 is SVGAGI. This CDR3 region has 14 residues. Trimming took 4 bases from V and 7 from J; bases not matched to a gene: 4. The CDR3 DNA reads as TGTGCCAGCAGTTCCGGGACAGGGAACGGGGAGCTGTTTTTT. Protein sequence: CASSSGTGNGELFF.

This clone has a single count. The chain combines TRBV27 with TRBJ1-4; 9 bases map to TRBD1. V was pared by 6 bases and J by 5 bases, with 4 bases of the junction left unmatched. CDR1 MNHEY and CDR2 SMNVEV come from the germline V gene (reference sequence). The CDR3 covers 14 residues. This chain's CDR3 is CASRTGTGNEKLFF. The CDR3 nucleotides are TGTGCCAGCAGAACCGGGACAGGGAATGAAAAACTGTTTTTT.